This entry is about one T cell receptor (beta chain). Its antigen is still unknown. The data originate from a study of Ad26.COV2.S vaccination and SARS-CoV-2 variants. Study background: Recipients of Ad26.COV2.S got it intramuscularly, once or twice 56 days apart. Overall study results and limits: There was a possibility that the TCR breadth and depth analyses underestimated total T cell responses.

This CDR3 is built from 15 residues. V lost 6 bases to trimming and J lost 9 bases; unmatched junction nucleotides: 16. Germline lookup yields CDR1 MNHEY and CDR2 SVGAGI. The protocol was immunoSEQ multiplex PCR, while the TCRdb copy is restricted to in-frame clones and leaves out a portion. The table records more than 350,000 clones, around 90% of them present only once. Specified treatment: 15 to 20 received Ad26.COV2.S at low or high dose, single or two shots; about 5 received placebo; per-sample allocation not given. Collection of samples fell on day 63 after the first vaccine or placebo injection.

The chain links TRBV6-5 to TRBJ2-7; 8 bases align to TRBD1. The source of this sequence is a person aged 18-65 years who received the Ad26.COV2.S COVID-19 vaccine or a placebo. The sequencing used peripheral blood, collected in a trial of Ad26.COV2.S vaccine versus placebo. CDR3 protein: CASSHPDRAKGVQYF. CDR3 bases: TGTGCCAGCAGCCACCCGGACAGGGCAAAGGGTGTGCAGTACTTC.